The sequence of this T cell receptor (beta chain) was determined in a study of stem cell transplantation in POMP-related autoinflammatory disease. Study at large: Defective thymoproteasomes were hypothesized to impair CD8+ T-cell positive selection. Neutrophil and platelet engraftment from the graft donor was 100% through one year after transplant. Whole-study findings and limits: In PRAID patients, the number of distinct TRB V-J gene pairings was restricted.

With regard to this clone: The antigen is undetermined.

PRAID combined immunodeficiency and autoinflammation. Measured with immunoSEQ multiplex PCR; TCRdb has only the in-frame clones, and not every one. The sample yields some 68,000 clones, around 90% seen once. The specimen comprised CD4+ T cells from PBMCs, sampled after stem cell transplantation. This TCR was sampled from a human patient with POMP-related autoinflammation and immune dysregulation (PRAID). Some T cells may be provided by the graft donor.

CDR3 amino acids: CASSYGQNSPLHF. DNA of the CDR3: TGTGCCAGCAGTTACGGACAGAATTCACCCCTCCACTTT. The chain links TRBV6-5 to TRBJ1-6, with a possible D match to TRBD1 (6 bases). The CDR3 covers 13 residues. Germline assignment: CDR1 MNHEY and CDR2 SVGAGI. V was clipped by 2 bases and J by 7 bases, with 6 bases between them.